This TCR beta chain came from a study of T cells in Graves' hyperthyroidism and ophthalmopathy. In its sample, this clonotype was seen a few times. Its antigen is still unknown. Regions amplified from RNA transcripts were the TCR beta CDR3 regions. HTBI primers drove first-round RT-PCR of the TCR CDR3. TCRdb analysed the multiplex PCR reads with MiXCR anew, one entry per CDR3 protein. Among approximately 700,000 distinct CDR3 sequences listed, roughly 15% were seen once. The V end lost 7 bases, the J end lost 6 bases, and 25 bases lay between the germline ends. CDR1 MDHEN and CDR2 SYDVKM come from the germline V gene. This CDR3 comprises 17 residues. Absent ophthalmopathy progression within 18 months defined stable Graves' hyperthyroidism. PBMCs were derived from under 13 ml fresh peripheral blood. The study's findings and limits: Also found in blood were most expanded thyroid clonotypes above 0.001. For ophthalmopathy, model prediction preceded onset by a median around six months.

The chain couples TRBV28 to TRBJ2-1; D gene uncertain. The sequence was obtained from a man aged 18 to 29 with Graves' hyperthyroidism. The sequenced material came from blood. CDR3 sequence: CASTSYMGSRTLNEQFF. CDR3 sequence (DNA): TGTGCCAGCACCAGTTATATGGGGTCAAGGACCCTCAATGAGCAGTTCTTC.